The 8 T cell receptor beta chains given below trace back to one sample, sequenced in a study of response to subunit inactivated influenza vaccine. TCRdb re-derived calls from the RT-PCR reads in MiXCR, one entry per CDR3 protein. The sample carries around 580,000 distinct CDR3 sequences, roughly 12% recorded once. Source: PBMCs from blood, taken on the day of vaccination. Source of these receptors: a man aged 45-60 years who received an inactivated influenza vaccine.

The rearrangement links TRBV7-9 to TRBJ2-1; D possibly corresponds to TRBD2 (6 bases). The J call may be wrong; the DNA end is better matched by TRBJ2-7. The germline gives CDR1 SEHNR, CDR2 FQNEAQ (reference sequence). This CDR3 contains 13 residues. CDR3 in DNA: TGTGCCAGCAGCGGGGATTTAGGGAGGGAGCAGTACTTC. Encoded protein: CASSGDLGREQYF.

This clonotype showed up many times. The gene calls are TRBV27 and TRBJ2-3, with TRBD1 matching over 7 bases. V lost 5 bases, J lost 2 bases, and 7 bases stayed unmatched. CDR1 is MNHEY, CDR2 SMNVEV, per germline (reference sequence). CDR3 size: 15 residues. CDR3 in DNA: TGTGCCAGCAGTCCCCAGACAGGGTTCACAGATACGCAGTATTTT. This codes for CASSPQTGFTDTQYF.

The CDR3 reads CASSPWDFYEQYF. The CDR3, as DNA: TGTGCCAGCAGCCCCTGGGACTTCTACGAGCAGTACTTC. This chain links TRBV7-9 with TRBJ2-7; possible D gene TRBD2, 6 bases. The germline gives CDR1 SEHNR, CDR2 FQNEAQ (reference sequence). CDR3 size: 13 residues. Trimming removed 5 bases from V and 3 bases from J, with 11 bases in between.

This chain links TRBV7-2 with TRBJ2-7; 11 bases align to TRBD2. Germline V gene data show CDR1 as SGHTA and CDR2 as FQGNSA. The CDR3 extends over 15 amino acids. V gave up 5 bases and J gave up 3 bases; unmatched junction bases: 6. The CDR3 region is CASSQGLAESYEQYF. The CDR3 DNA follows: TGTGCCAGCAGCCAGGGACTAGCGGAGAGCTACGAGCAGTACTTC. The complete variable domain, with remaining parts taken from reference TRBV7-2 and TRBJ2-7, reads GAGVSQSPSNKVTEKGKDVELRCDPISGHTALYWYRQSLGQGLEFLIYFQGNSAPDKSGLPSDRFSAERTGGSVSTLTIQRTQQEDSAVYLCASSQGLAESYEQYFGPGTRLTVT.

There are a few counts of this clonotype. The junction does not match germline at one end; this may be a read error. The V and J genes are TRBV7-9 and TRBJ2-5; D might be TRBD1 (5 bases). This CDR3 contains 13 residues. CDR1 and CDR2 (germline): SEHNR, FQNEAQ (reference sequence). Here the CDR3 DNA reads TGTGCCAGCACCCCCCCTGGCCACAGGAAAACTAAATTC. The encoded protein is CASTPPGHRKTKF.

Only a few counts were recorded for this clonotype. The rearrangement links TRBV29-1 to TRBJ2-1, with D possibly called TRBD1 or TRBD2 (5 bases each). Germline-derived CDR1 and CDR2 are SQVTM and ANQGSEA. The ends were cut back, 4 bases at V and 0 bases at J, with 10 bases in the middle. This CDR3 has 14 residues. The CDR3 loop reads CSVAAGSSYNEQFF. CDR3 in DNA: TGCAGCGTTGCCGCAGGGAGCTCCTACAATGAGCAGTTCTTC.

The V and J genes are TRBV20-1 and TRBJ2-4, with D tentatively TRBD1 or TRBD2 (5 bases each). Trimming shortened V by 5 bases and J by 0 bases, and 14 bases separated the two germline ends. CDR3 length equals 15 residues. Germline V gene lookup returns CDR1 DFQATT and CDR2 SNEGSKA (reference sequence). CDR3 bases: TGCAGTGCTGAGGGGCTAGGACTAGCCAAAAACATTCAGTACTTC. This encodes CSAEGLGLAKNIQYF.

The rearrangement uses TRBV20-1 and TRBJ2-1; 14 bases fit TRBD2. This CDR3 comprises 19 residues. With 0 bases clipped from V and 2 bases from J, the junction kept 9 bases outside the gene matches. Germline V gives CDR1 DFQATT, CDR2 SNEGSKA (reference sequence). The CDR3 loop reads CSARDSGTSGSGTYNEQFF. The CDR3 DNA reads TGCAGTGCTAGAGATTCAGGGACTAGCGGGAGCGGAACCTACAATGAGCAGTTCTTC.